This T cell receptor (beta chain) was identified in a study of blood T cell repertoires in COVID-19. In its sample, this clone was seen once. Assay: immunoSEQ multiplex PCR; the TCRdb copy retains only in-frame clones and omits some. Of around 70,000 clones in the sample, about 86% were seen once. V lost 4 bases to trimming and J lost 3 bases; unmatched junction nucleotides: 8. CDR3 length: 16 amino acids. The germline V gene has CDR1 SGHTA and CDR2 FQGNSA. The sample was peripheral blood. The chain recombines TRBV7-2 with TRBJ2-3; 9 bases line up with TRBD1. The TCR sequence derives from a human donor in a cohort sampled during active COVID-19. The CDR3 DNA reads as TGTGCCAGCAGCTGGCCGGGACAGGGATGGACAGATACGCAGTATTTT. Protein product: CASSWPGQGWTDTQYF.